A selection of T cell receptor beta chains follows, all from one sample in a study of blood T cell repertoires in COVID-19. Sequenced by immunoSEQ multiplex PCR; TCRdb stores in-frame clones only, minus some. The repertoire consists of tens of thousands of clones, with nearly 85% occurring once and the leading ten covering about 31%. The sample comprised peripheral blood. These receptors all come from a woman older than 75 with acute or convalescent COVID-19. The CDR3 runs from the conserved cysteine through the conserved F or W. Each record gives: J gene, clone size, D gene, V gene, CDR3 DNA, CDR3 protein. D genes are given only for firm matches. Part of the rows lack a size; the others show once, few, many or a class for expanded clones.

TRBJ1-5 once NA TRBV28 TGTGCCAGCAGCCGGCGACATAATAGCAATCAGCCCCAGCATTTT CASSRRHNSNQPQHF
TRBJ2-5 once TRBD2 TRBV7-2 TGTGCCAGCAGCAACATGGGAGCGGGAGCCCAAGAGACCCAGTACTTC CASSNMGAGAQETQYF
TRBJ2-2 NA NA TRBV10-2 TGCGCCAGCAGTCTCTCGGGAGTTCCCGGGGAGCTGTTTTTT CASSLSGVPGELFF
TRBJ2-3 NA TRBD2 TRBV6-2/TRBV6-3 TGTGCCAGCAGCTTCCCCCTAGCGGGAGGGCCTCTGGGTACGCAGTATTTT CASSFPLAGGPLGTQYF
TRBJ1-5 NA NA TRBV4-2 TGTGCCAGCAGCCTCCACCAGGGTACCGACAATCAGCCCCAGCATTTT CASSLHQGTDNQPQHF
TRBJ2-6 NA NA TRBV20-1 TGCAGTGCTAGTCCCGTACTGCCGGTGGCCAACGTCCTGACTTTC CSASPVLPVANVLTF
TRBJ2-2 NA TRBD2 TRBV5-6 TGTGCCAGCAGCTTGAGACTAGCGGATAACACCGGGGAGCTGTTTTTT CASSLRLADNTGELFF
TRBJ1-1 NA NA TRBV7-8 TGTGCCAGCAGCGGGAGGGCGGCAGGCCACACTGAAGCTTTCTTT CASSGRAAGHTEAFF
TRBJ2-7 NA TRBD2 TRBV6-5 TGTGCCAGCAGTTACCGTGGCCTAGCGGGCAACGAGCAGTACTTC CASSYRGLAGNEQYF
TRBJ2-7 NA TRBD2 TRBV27 TGTGCCAGCAGTTGGACTAGCGGGAGCTACGAGCAGTACTTC CASSWTSGSYEQYF
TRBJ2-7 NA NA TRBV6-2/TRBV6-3 TGTGCCAGCAGTTCGTCGGGGGTCTACGAGCAGTACTTC CASSSSGVYEQYF
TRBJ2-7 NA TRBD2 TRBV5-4 TGTGCCAGCAGTAGATTAGCGGGAGAGGGGTCCTACGAGCAGTACTTC CASSRLAGEGSYEQYF
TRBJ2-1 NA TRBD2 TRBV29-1 TGCAGCGTCGGCGGGTGGTCTAGCGGCTACAATGAGCAGTTCTTC CSVGGWSSGYNEQFF
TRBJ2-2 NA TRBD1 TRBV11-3 TGTGCCAGCAGCTTAGGAGGACAGGGGGCCTCCGGGGAGCTGTTTTTT CASSLGGQGASGELFF